One and the same sample provided the 22 T cell receptor beta chains below, sequenced in a study of cytomegalovirus exposure and HLA in healthy donors. The PCR had 60 Vbeta and 13 Jbeta primers. Clones were sequenced by immunoSEQ multiplex PCR, and TCRdb holds only the in-frame ones, with some missing. The sample carries some 150,000 clones, around 68% recorded once. Sequencing was done on a sample of PBMCs. The receptors were gathered from a man aged 40-49 years in good health and CMV-seronegative.

J is TRBJ2-3 and V is TRBV7-9; 14 nucleotides match TRBD2. The CDR3 sequence is 17 residues long. The V segment lost 5 bases and the J segment 1 base; nucleotides outside the gene matches: 5. CDR1 and CDR2 from the germline V gene are SEHNR and FQNEAQ (reference sequence). CDR3 region: CASSRGLAGGRTDTQYF. CDR3 in DNA: TGTGCCAGCAGCCGAGGACTAGCGGGAGGCCGCACAGATACGCAGTATTTT.

J is TRBJ1-5 and V is TRBV7-9, with 12 nucleotides matching TRBD1. V was pared by 3 bases and J by 5 bases, with 11 bases of the junction left unmatched. The CDR3 sequence is 18 residues long. Germline V gives CDR1 SEHNR, CDR2 FQNEAQ (reference sequence). The CDR3 protein is CASSFDLTGTGGDQPQHF. CDR3 bases: TGTGCCAGCAGCTTCGACTTAACCGGGACAGGGGGCGATCAGCCCCAGCATTTT.

This clone appeared once. The rearrangement links TRBV7-3 to TRBJ2-5; tentative D call: TRBD2 (5 bases). Per germline, CDR1 SGHTA and CDR2 FQGTGA. The CDR3 has 14 amino acids. The V gene lost 0 bases and the J gene lost 4 bases, with 9 bases spanning the gap. CDR3 in DNA: TGTGCCAGCAGCTTAACAGGCGGGCCAGAGACCCAGTACTTC. It yields the protein CASSLTGGPETQYF.

V is TRBV7-9 and J is TRBJ2-7, with a weak D call TRBD1 (6 bases). Trimming took 1 base from V and 5 from J, leaving 15 bases between them. The CDR3 has 15 amino acids. Germline lookup yields CDR1 SEHNR and CDR2 FQNEAQ (reference sequence). The CDR3 here is CASSLVEAGAHEQYF. Here the CDR3 DNA reads TGTGCCAGCAGCTTAGTGGAGGCAGGGGCCCACGAGCAGTACTTC. The entire variable domain, with the rest obtained from reference TRBV7-9 and TRBJ2-7, is as follows: DTGVSQNPRHKITKRGQNVTFRCDPISEHNRLYWYRQTLGQGPEFLTYFQNEAQLEKSRLLSDRFSAERPKGSFSTLEIQRTEQGDSAMYLCASSLVEAGAHEQYFGPGTRLTVT.

V is TRBV9 and J is TRBJ1-2; 8 bases line up with TRBD1. Unmatched junction bases numbered 9, after V lost 3 bases and J lost 8 bases. The V gene's germline CDR1 is SGDLS and CDR2 YYNGEE. The CDR3 contains 14 residues. CDR3 protein: CASSATQGAGGYTF. The DNA of the CDR3 is TGTGCCAGCAGCGCCACTCAGGGGGCGGGCGGCTACACCTTC.

This chain uses TRBV5-4 with TRBJ2-7, with TRBD1 matching 7 bases. The germline V gene has CDR1 SGHNT and CDR2 YYREEE (reference sequence). The V segment lost 1 base and the J segment 7 bases; nucleotides outside the gene matches: 11. This CDR3 contains 15 residues. The CDR3 loop is CASSLFDREVGEQYF. In DNA, the CDR3 is TGTGCCAGCAGCTTGTTCGACAGGGAAGTGGGTGAGCAGTACTTC.

This clone has more than one count but fewer than ten. The DNA for the CDR3 is TGTGCCAGCAGCTTGACTCGCCCCTACGAGCAGTACTTC. It translates to CASSLTRPYEQYF. The gene calls are TRBV4-2 and TRBJ2-7; D unresolved. CDR1 is LGHNA and CDR2 is YNFKEQ in the germline V gene. The length of the CDR3 is 13 residues. The V end lost 5 bases, the J end lost 2 bases, and 10 bases lay between the germline ends.

This clone appeared a few times. The chain couples TRBV19 to TRBJ2-1; 8 bases match TRBD2. V gave up 2 bases and J gave up 4 bases; unmatched junction bases: 4. The CDR3 spans 15 residues. Germline CDR1 reads LNHDA; CDR2 reads SQIVND (reference sequence). The CDR3 nucleotides are TGTGCCAGTAGTATAAATAGCGGGACTTACAATGAGCAGTTCTTC. Its protein product is CASSINSGTYNEQFF.

This sequence joins TRBV6-4 and TRBJ2-3, with 12 nucleotides matching TRBD2. CDR3 length: 15 amino acids. Germline CDR1 MRHNA, CDR2 SNTAGT. V was pared by 6 bases and J by 0 bases, with 1 base of the junction left unmatched. CDR3: CASRGTSGSTDTQYF. CDR3 DNA sequence: TGTGCCAGCAGAGGGACTAGCGGGAGCACAGATACGCAGTATTTT.

V usage is TRBV11-1 and J usage is TRBJ1-2; no definite D call. The CDR3 is 12 amino acids. Trimming took off 4 bases at V and 6 bases at J, with 9 bases between the two ends. Germline CDR1 reads SGHAT; CDR2 reads FQDESV (reference sequence). The CDR3 sequence: CASSSRGDGYTF. The CDR3 DNA is TGTGCCAGCAGCTCCCGAGGAGATGGCTACACCTTC.

V is TRBV29-1 and J is TRBJ1-5; D gene ambiguous. Germline V gene lookup returns CDR1 SQVTM and CDR2 ANQGSEA. Trimming stripped 7 bases from V and 4 bases from J, with 11 bases between. This CDR3 has 12 residues. This CDR3 is CSARGQNQPQHF. Here the CDR3 DNA reads TGCAGCGCCAGAGGGCAGAATCAGCCCCAGCATTTT.

This clone occurred once. This chain links TRBV7-9 with TRBJ1-2, with D tentatively TRBD1 (6 bases). V lost 2 bases and J 3 bases, leaving 10 bases between the germline ends. CDR3 length: 14 amino acids. Germline V lookup: CDR1 SEHNR, CDR2 FQNEAQ (reference sequence). CDR3 DNA sequence: TGTGCCAGCAGCTTACAACAGGGATACTATGGCTACACCTTC. It specifies CASSLQQGYYGYTF.

The V gene is TRBV4-1, the J gene TRBJ2-3; 14 nucleotides align to TRBD2. V was clipped by 0 bases and J by 4 bases; unmatched bases: 9. The CDR3 runs 19 residues. Germline CDR1 is MGHRA and CDR2 is YSYEKL. CDR3 region: CASSQDLIGTSGSADTQYF. The CDR3 bases are TGCGCCAGCAGCCAAGACCTTATAGGGACTAGCGGGAGCGCAGATACGCAGTATTTT.

The chain joins TRBV15 to TRBJ2-7; D might be TRBD1 (5 bases). Germline V gene sequence: CDR1 LNHNV, CDR2 YYDKDF (reference sequence). This CDR3 spans 16 amino acids. V was cut by 0 bases and J by 0 bases, with 12 bases left in between. Here the CDR3 reads CATSREGRGYSYEQYF. CDR3 nucleotide sequence: TGTGCCACCAGCAGAGAGGGTAGGGGTTACTCCTACGAGCAGTACTTC.

This clone showed up just once. J is TRBJ2-6 and V is TRBV5-1; weak D call: TRBD1 (6 bases). The CDR3 totals 18 residues. CDR1 is SGHRS, CDR2 YFSETQ, per germline. Between the trimmed V and J ends, which lost 3 bases and 3 bases, there was a span of 19 bases. The CDR3 DNA is TGCGCCAGCAGCTCTACCCAACAACAGGGAAGTGGGGCCAACGTCCTGACTTTC. It codes for CASSSTQQQGSGANVLTF.

This clone was picked up one time. This rearrangement joins TRBV5-1 to TRBJ2-2, with D maybe TRBD2 (5 bases). V dropped 0 bases and J dropped 6 bases, with 15 bases sitting between them. This CDR3 is built from 16 residues. CDR1 is SGHRS and CDR2 is YFSETQ in the germline V gene. In nucleotides, the CDR3 is TGCGCCAGCAGCTTGGCCTCCGGGATCGGGGCCGGGGAGCTGTTTTTT. This gives the protein CASSLASGIGAGELFF.

This clone was recorded a few times. The rearrangement uses TRBV18 and TRBJ1-2; TRBD1 matches at 8 bases. V lost 5 bases and J lost 1; bases outside the gene matches: 3. Per the germline V gene, CDR1 is KGHSH and CDR2 is LQKENI. This CDR3 is 14 amino acids long. In DNA form, the CDR3 reads TGTGCCAGCTCAGGTGGACAGGGTAACTATGGCTACACCTTC. Translating gives CASSGGQGNYGYTF.

The genes are TRBV5-6 and TRBJ2-4; perhaps TRBD1 as D (5 bases). The V end was cut by 1 base, the J end by 6 bases, with 20 bases between. Germline V CDR1 and CDR2: SGHDT, YYEEEE. This CDR3 has 17 residues. CDR3 sequence (DNA): TGTGCCAGCAGCTTGAGGTCGCCGGACACGGTGGGAAACATTCAGTACTTC. Translated, it gives CASSLRSPDTVGNIQYF.

This chain uses TRBV7-6 with TRBJ1-2; TRBD1 might be the D (5 bases). This CDR3 has 14 residues. V lost 5 bases and J 5 bases, leaving 15 bases between the germline ends. Germline V gene sequence: CDR1 SGHVS, CDR2 FNYEAQ. CDR3 DNA sequence: TGTGCCAGCAGCGGCGACAGCCTAGGGTATGGCTACACCTTC. It yields the protein CASSGDSLGYGYTF.

This rearrangement joins TRBV7-2 to TRBJ2-2, with a possible D match to TRBD2 (6 bases). The CDR3 has 15 residues. Germline V gene data show CDR1 as SGHTA and CDR2 as FQGNSA. V shed 4 bases and J shed 2 bases, with 11 bases lying between them. DNA of the CDR3: TGTGCCAGCAGCTGGGGACTTGCTAACACCGGGGAGCTGTTTTTT. It codes for CASSWGLANTGELFF.

This clone was picked up a small number of times. The gene calls are TRBV5-6 and TRBJ2-5, with a possible D match to TRBD2 (6 bases). Trimming removed 4 bases from V and 2 bases from J, with 9 bases in between. The germline V gene has CDR1 SGHDT and CDR2 YYEEEE. CDR3 length: 13 residues. The CDR3 nucleotides read TGTGCCAGCAGCGGGGACTTTCAAGAGACCCAGTACTTC. This gives the protein CASSGDFQETQYF. Supplemented by reference TRBV5-6 and TRBJ2-5, the full variable domain reads DAGVTQSPTHLIKTRGQQVTLRCSPKSGHDTVSWYQQALGQGPQFIFQYYEEEERQRGNFPDRFSGHQFPNYSSELNVNALLLGDSALYLCASSGDFQETQYFGPGTRLLVL.

V and J are TRBV11-2 and TRBJ1-2; possibly TRBD1 for D (6 bases). CDR1 and CDR2 (germline): SGHAT, FQNNGV. The CDR3 is 18 residues long. Trimming shortened V by 4 bases and J by 2 bases, and 23 bases separated the two germline ends. Here the CDR3 DNA reads TGTGCCAGCAGCTATCAGGGCGCCAGGGGAGCAGGGAACTATGGCTACACCTTC. The encoded protein is CASSYQGARGAGNYGYTF.